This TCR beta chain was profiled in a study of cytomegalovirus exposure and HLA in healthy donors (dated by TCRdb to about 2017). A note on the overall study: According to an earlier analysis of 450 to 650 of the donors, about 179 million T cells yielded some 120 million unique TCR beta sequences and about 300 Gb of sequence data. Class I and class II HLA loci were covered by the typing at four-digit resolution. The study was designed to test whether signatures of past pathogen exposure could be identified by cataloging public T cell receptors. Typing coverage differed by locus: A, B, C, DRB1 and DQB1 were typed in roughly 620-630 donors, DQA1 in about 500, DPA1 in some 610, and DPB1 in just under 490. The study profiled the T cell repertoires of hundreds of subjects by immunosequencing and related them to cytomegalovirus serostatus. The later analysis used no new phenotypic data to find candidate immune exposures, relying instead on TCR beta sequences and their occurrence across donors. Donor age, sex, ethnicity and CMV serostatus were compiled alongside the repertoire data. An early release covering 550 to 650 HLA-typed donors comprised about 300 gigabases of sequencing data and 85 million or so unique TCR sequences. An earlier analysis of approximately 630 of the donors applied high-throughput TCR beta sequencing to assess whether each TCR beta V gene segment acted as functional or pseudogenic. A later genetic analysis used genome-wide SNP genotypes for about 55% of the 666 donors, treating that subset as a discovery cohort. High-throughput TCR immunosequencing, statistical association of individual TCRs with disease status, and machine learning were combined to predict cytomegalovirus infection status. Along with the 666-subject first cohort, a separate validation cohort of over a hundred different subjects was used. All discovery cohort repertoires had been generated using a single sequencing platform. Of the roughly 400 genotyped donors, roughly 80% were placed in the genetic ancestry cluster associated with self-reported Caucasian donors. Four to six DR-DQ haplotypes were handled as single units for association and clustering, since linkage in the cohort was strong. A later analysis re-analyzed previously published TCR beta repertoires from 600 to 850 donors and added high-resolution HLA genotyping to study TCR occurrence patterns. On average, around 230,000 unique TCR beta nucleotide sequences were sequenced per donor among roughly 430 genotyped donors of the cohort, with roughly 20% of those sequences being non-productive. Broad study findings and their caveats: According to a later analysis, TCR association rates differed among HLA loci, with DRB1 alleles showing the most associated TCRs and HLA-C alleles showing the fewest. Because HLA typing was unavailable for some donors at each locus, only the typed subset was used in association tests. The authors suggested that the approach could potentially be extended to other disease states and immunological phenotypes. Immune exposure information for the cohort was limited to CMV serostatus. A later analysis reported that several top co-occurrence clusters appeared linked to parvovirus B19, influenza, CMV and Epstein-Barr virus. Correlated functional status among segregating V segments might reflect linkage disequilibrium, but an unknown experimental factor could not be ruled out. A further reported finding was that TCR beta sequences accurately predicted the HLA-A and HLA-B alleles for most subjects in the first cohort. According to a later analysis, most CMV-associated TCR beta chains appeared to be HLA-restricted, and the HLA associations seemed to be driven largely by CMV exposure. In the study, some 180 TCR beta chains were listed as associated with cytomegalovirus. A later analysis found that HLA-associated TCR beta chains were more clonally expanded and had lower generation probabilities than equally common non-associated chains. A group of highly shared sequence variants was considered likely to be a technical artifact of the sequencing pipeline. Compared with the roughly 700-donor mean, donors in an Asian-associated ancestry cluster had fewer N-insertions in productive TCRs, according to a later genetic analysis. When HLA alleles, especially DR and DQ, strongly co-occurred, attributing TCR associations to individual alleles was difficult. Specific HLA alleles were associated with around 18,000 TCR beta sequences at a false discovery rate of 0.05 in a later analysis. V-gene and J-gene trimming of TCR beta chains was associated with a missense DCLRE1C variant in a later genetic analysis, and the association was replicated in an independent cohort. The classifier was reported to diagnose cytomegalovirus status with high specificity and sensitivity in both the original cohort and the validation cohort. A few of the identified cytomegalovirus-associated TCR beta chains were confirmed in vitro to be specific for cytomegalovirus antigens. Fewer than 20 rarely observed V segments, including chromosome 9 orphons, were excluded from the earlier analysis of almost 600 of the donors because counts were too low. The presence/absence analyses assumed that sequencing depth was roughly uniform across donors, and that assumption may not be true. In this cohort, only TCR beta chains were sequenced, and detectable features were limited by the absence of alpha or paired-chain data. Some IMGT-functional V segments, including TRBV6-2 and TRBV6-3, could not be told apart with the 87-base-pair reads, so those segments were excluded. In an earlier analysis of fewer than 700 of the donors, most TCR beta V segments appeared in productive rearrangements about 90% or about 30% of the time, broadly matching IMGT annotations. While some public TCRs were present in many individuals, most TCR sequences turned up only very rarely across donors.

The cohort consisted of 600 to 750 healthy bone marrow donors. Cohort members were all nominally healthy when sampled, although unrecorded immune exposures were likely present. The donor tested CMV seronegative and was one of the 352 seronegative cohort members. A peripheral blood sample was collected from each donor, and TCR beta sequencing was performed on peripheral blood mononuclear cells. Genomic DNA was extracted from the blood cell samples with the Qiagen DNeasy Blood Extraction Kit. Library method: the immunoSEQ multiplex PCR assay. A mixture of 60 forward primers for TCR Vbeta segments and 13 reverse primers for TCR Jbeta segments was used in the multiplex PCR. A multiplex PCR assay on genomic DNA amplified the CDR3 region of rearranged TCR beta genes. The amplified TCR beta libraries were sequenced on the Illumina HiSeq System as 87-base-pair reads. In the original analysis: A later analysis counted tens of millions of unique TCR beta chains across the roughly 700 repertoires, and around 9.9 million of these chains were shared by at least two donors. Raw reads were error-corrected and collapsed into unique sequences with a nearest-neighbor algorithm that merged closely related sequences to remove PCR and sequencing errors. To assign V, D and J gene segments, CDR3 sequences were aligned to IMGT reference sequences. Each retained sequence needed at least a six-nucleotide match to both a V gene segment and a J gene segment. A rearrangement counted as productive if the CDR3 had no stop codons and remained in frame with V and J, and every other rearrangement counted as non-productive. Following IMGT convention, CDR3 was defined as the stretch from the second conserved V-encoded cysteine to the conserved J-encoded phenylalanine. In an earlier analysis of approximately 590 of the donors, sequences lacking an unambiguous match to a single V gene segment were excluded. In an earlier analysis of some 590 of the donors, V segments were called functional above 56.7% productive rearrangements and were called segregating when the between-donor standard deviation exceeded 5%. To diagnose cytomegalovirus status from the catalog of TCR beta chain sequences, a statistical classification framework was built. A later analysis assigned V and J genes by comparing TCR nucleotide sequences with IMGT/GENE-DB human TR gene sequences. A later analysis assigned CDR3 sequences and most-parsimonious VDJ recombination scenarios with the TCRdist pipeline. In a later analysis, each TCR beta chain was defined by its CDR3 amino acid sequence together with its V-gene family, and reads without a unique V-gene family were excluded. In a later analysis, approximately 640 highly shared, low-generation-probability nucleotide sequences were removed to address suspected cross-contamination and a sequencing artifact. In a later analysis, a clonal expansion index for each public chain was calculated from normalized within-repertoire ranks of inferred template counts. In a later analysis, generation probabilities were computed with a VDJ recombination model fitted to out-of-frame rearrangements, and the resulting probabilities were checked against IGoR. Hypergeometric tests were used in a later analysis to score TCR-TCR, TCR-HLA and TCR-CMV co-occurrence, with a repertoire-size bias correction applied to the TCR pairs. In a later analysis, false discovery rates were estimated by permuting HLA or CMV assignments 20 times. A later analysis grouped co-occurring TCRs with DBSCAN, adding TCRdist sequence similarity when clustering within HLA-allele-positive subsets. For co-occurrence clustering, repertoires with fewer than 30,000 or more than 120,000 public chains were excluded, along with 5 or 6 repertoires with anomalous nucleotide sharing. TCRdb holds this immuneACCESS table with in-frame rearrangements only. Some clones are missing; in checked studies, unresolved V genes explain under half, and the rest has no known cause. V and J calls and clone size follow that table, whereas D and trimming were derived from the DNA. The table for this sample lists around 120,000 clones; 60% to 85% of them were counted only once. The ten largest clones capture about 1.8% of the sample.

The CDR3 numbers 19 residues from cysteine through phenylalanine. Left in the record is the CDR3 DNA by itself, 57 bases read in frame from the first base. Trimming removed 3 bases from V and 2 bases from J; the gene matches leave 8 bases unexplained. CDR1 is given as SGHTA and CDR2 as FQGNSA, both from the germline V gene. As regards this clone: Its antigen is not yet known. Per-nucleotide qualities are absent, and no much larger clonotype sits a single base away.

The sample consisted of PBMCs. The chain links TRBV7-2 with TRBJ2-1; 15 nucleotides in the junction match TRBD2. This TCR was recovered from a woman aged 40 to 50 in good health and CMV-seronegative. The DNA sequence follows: TGTGCCAGCAGCTTCGACGGACTAGCGGGAGGGCCTACCTACAATGAGCAGTTCTTC. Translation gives CASSFDGLAGGPTYNEQFF.